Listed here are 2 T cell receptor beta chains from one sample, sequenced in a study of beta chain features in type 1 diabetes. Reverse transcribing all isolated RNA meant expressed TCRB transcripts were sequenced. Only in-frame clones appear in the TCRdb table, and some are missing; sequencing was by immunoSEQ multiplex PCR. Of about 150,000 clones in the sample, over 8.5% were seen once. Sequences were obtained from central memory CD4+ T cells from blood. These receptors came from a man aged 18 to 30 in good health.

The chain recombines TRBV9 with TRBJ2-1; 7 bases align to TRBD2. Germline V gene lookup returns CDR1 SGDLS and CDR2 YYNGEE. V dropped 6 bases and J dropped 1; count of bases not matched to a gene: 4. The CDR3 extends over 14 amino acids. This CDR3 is CASTPGGSYNEQFF. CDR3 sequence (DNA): TGTGCCAGCACCCCGGGGGGATCCTACAATGAGCAGTTCTTC.

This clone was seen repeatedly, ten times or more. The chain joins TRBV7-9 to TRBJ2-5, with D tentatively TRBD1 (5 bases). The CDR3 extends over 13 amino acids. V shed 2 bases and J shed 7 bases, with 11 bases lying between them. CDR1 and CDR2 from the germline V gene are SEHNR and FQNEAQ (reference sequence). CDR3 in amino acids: CASSLSIQGTQYF. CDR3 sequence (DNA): TGTGCCAGCAGCTTATCGATTCAGGGGACCCAGTACTTC.